This TCR beta chain was recovered during a study of blood T cells in healthy people across ages. The study, taken as a whole, reports: PBMCs that were unsorted prevented a conclusive naive versus antigen-experienced comparison. TCR beta diversity tracked closely with naive T cell percentage. Greater diversity and more naive CD4+ cells were seen in long-lived donors than in aged donors.

Comment on this clonotype: Its antigen is unknown.

V lost 1 base and J lost 4; bases outside the gene matches: 7. The CDR3 covers 15 residues. Germline CDR1 and CDR2: GTSNPN and SVGIG (reference sequence). Through a sample-barcoded 5' primer and a J-beta primer mix, a second PCR was run for about 7 to 12 cycles. TCRdb passed the 5' RACE reads through MiXCR, listing each CDR3 protein once. This sample carries some 1.5 million distinct CDR3 sequences, roughly 28% of them seen once, and the ten largest clones take approximately 7.7%. The TCR was taken from a woman aged 25 to 39 in good health. The sequenced material came from blood. The chain is built from TRBV30 and TRBJ1-2; 9 bases agree with TRBD1. The CDR3 sequence: CAWSAAGTGSYGYTF. The DNA for the CDR3 is TGTGCCTGGAGTGCAGCCGGGACAGGGAGCTATGGCTACACCTTC. The whole variable domain, remainder taken from reference TRBV30 and TRBJ1-2, is SQTIHQWPATLVQPVGSPLSLECTVEGTSNPNLYWYRQAAGRGLQLLFYSVGIGQISSEVPQNLSASRPQDRQFILSSKKLLLSDSGFYLCAWSAAGTGSYGYTFGSGTRLTVV.